This T cell receptor (beta chain) was recorded in a study of blood T cell repertoires in COVID-19. The table came from immunoSEQ multiplex PCR; TCRdb's copy has only in-frame clones and leaves some out. The repertoire has approximately 210,000 clones, about 80% of them found once; the top ten carry 7.8%. Patients at the Seattle site were enrolled during active infection and followed longitudinally. What was sequenced was peripheral blood. The TCR originated in an elderly woman with COVID-19, enrolled during active disease.

The CDR3 region is CASSQRVGARGQGSSPLHF. The CDR3 coding sequence is TGCGCCAGCAGCCAAAGGGTCGGCGCTCGGGGACAGGGATCCTCACCCCTCCACTTT. The chain carries TRBV4-1 and TRBJ1-6, with 9 bases lining up with TRBD1. In germline, CDR1 is MGHRA, CDR2 YSYEKL. The CDR3 length is 19 residues. With 2 bases clipped from V and 10 bases from J, the junction kept 18 bases outside the gene matches.